The rows below give T cell receptor beta chains drawn from one sample of a study of response to subunit inactivated influenza vaccine. Each CDR3 protein is one row after TCRdb ran MiXCR on the RT-PCR reads. The sample contains about 190,000 distinct CDR3 sequences, 13% to 15% of which appear only once. The sample here was CD8+ T cells sorted from PBMCs, taken about 5 days after vaccination. The receptors come from a man aged 45 to 65 who received an inactivated influenza vaccine. The CDR3 runs from the conserved cysteine through the conserved F or W. A D gene is named only where the DNA matches it firmly. Only some rows state a clone size, as once, few, many or a class for expanded clones.

size: .
J: TRBJ2-2
V: TRBV24-1
D: .
CDR3: CATSDPFSGSPGELFF
DNA: TGTGCCACCAGTGATCCTTTCAGCGGGTCCCCCGGGGAGCTGTTTTTT

size: .
J: TRBJ2-1
V: TRBV12-3/TRBV12-4
D: TRBD2
CDR3: CASTKSGESYNEQFF
DNA: TGTGCCAGCACCAAAAGCGGGGAGTCCTACAATGAGCAGTTCTTC

size: .
J: TRBJ2-7
V: TRBV14
D: .
CDR3: CASSQEGVGRVF
DNA: TGTGCCAGCAGCCAAGAAGGGGTGGGCCGCGTCTTC

size: few
J: TRBJ2-5
V: TRBV6-5
D: .
CDR3: CASSYSLQATQETQYF
DNA: TGTGCCAGCAGTTACTCGCTACAGGCGACCCAAGAGACCCAGTACTTC

size: few
J: TRBJ2-1
V: TRBV6-5
D: TRBD2
CDR3: CASSYAPAGASYNEQFF
DNA: TGTGCCAGCAGTTACGCCCCAGCGGGAGCCTCCTACAATGAGCAGTTCTTC

size: many
J: TRBJ2-5
V: TRBV5-6
D: .
CDR3: CASSPEASPQETQYF
DNA: TGTGCCAGCAGCCCCGAGGCTAGCCCTCAAGAGACCCAGTACTTC

size: many
J: TRBJ2-3
V: TRBV20-1
D: TRBD1
CDR3: CSGTGAPPLADTQYF
DNA: TGCAGTGGTACAGGGGCGCCTCCTTTGGCAGATACGCAGTATTTT

size: .
J: TRBJ2-1
V: TRBV2
D: TRBD1
CDR3: CASSDQTGNQGVQFF
DNA: TGTGCCAGCAGTGATCAGACAGGGAATCAGGGCGTGCAGTTCTTC

size: .
J: TRBJ2-2
V: TRBV29-1
D: TRBD1
CDR3: CSVVAGGTGELFF
DNA: TGCAGCGTTGTGGCAGGGGGCACCGGGGAGCTGTTTTTT

size: few
J: TRBJ1-6
V: TRBV7-9
D: .
CDR3: CASSQGGGSPLHF
DNA: TGTGCCAGCAGCCAAGGGGGGGGATCACCCCTCCACTTT

size: few
J: TRBJ1-1
V: TRBV6-5
D: TRBD1
CDR3: CASSYSTGMGTEAFF
DNA: TGTGCCAGCAGTTACTCGACAGGGATGGGCACTGAAGCTTTCTTT

size: few
J: TRBJ2-7
V: TRBV28
D: TRBD2
CDR3: CASSFSGTSGRHEQYF
DNA: TGTGCCAGCAGTTTTAGCGGGACTAGCGGGAGGCACGAGCAGTACTTC

size: many
J: TRBJ2-5
V: TRBV27
D: TRBD2
CDR3: CASSGLAGVETQYF
DNA: TGTGCCAGTTCTGGGCTAGCGGGGGTTGAGACCCAGTACTTC

size: .
J: TRBJ2-2
V: TRBV6-1
D: TRBD1
CDR3: CASSPQGAEGELFF
DNA: TGTGCCAGCAGCCCCCAGGGGGCGGAGGGGGAGCTGTTTTTT

size: .
J: TRBJ1-1
V: TRBV4-1
D: .
CDR3: CASSRVGEGTEAFF
DNA: TGCGCCAGCAGCCGAGTAGGGGAAGGCACTGAAGCTTTCTTT

size: .
J: TRBJ2-1
V: TRBV4-3
D: TRBD2
CDR3: CASSQEGLAGNEQFF
DNA: TGCGCCAGCAGCCAAGAGGGACTAGCGGGGAATGAGCAGTTCTTC

size: many
J: TRBJ1-1
V: TRBV20-1
D: .
CDR3: CSATNPGRNTEAFF
DNA: TGCAGTGCAACTAACCCGGGGAGGAACACTGAAGCTTTCTTT

size: many
J: TRBJ2-1
V: TRBV7-2
D: .
CDR3: CASSFEGSAAQFF
DNA: TGTGCCAGCAGCTTCGAAGGCAGCGCTGCTCAGTTCTTC

size: few
J: TRBJ2-5
V: TRBV25-1
D: TRBD1
CDR3: CASSGSHWTGKETQYF
DNA: TGTGCCAGCAGTGGCTCGCACTGGACAGGAAAAGAGACCCAGTACTTC

size: few
J: TRBJ2-3
V: TRBV7-9
D: .
CDR3: CASKGSVSTDTQYF
DNA: TGTGCCAGCAAGGGGTCGGTCAGCACAGATACGCAGTATTTT

size: .
J: TRBJ2-7
V: TRBV7-9
D: .
CDR3: CASSSPGATVSSYEQYF
DNA: TGTGCCAGCAGCTCCCCGGGGGCGACTGTAAGCTCCTACGAGCAGTACTTC

size: few
J: TRBJ1-1
V: TRBV3-1
D: TRBD1
CDR3: CASSQLTGDTEAFF
DNA: TGTGCCAGCAGCCAACTTACAGGGGACACTGAAGCTTTCTTT